This TCR beta chain was recorded in a study of cytomegalovirus exposure and HLA in healthy donors. A multiplex PCR was run with 60 Vbeta primers and 13 Jbeta primers. Sequencing was performed with immunoSEQ multiplex PCR; in TCRdb, only in-frame clones are kept and a portion is missing. The sample has 210,000 or so clones; around 81% are singletons. Whole-study results and caveats: According to an earlier analysis, most TCR beta V segments yielded productive rearrangements about 87% or about 30% of the time. The records held CMV serostatus as the only immune exposure information.

V was clipped by 3 bases and J by 1 base, with 13 bases between them. The CDR3 consists of 15 residues. Germline lookup yields CDR1 MNHEY and CDR2 SMNVEV (reference sequence). This clone showed up just once. The target antigen is unknown. The sequencing input was PBMCs. This rearrangement joins TRBV27 to TRBJ2-7; D gene ambiguous. The sequence was obtained from a woman aged 45 to 65 in good health and CMV-seropositive. CDR3 coding DNA: TGTGCCAGCAGTTTCTCTCCTAGTGGGTCCTACGAGCAGTACTTC. Translated, it gives CASSFSPSGSYEQYF.